Each of the 8 T cell receptor beta chains below was sequenced from the same sample in a study of T cell responses to AZD1222 COVID-19 vaccine. This table comes from immunoSEQ multiplex PCR, and its TCRdb copy is limited to in-frame clones, with some not included. The sample has under 150,000 clones; just over 90% are singletons. The material was peripheral blood, obtained on day 0 of AZD1222 vaccination. The receptors shown here come from an adult in good health.

The chain recombines TRBV4-3 with TRBJ1-5; 8 nucleotides line up with TRBD1. CDR3 length: 17 residues. Per the germline V gene, CDR1 is LGHNA and CDR2 is YSLEER. J lost 4 bases, V lost 1 base, and 9 bases had no gene match. The CDR3 spells CASSQALGTGTNQPQHF. The CDR3 DNA reads as TGCGCCAGCAGCCAAGCCCTCGGGACAGGCACGAATCAGCCCCAGCATTTT.

This clone was recorded only once. J is TRBJ2-2 and V is TRBV14; D tentatively fits TRBD1 or TRBD2 (6 bases each). The length of the CDR3 is 15 residues. Germline V lookup: CDR1 SGHDN, CDR2 FVKESK. V was shortened by 1 base and J by 5 bases, with 11 bases between the two germline ends. The CDR3 DNA reads TGTGCCAGCAGCCAAGTTCAGGGGAGGACCGGGGAGCTGTTTTTT. As protein: CASSQVQGRTGELFF. The complete variable domain, with remaining parts taken from reference TRBV14 and TRBJ2-2, reads EAGVTQFPSHSVIEKGQTVTLRCDPISGHDNLYWYRRVMGKEIKFLLHFVKESKQDESGMPNNRFLAERTGGTYSTLKVQPAELEDSGVYFCASSQVQGRTGELFFGEGSRLTVL.

The V and J genes are TRBV10-3 and TRBJ2-1, with 13 bases lining up with TRBD2. Germline V gene sequence: CDR1 ENHRY, CDR2 SYGVKD. The CDR3 is 17 amino acids. V gave up 6 bases and J gave up 7 bases; unmatched junction bases: 12. The CDR3 sequence: CAIRGTSGTPTGNEQFF. Written as DNA, the CDR3 is TGTGCCATCAGGGGGACTAGCGGGACCCCCACGGGGAATGAGCAGTTCTTC.

This sequence joins TRBV9 and TRBJ2-5; D not resolved. This CDR3 has 13 amino acids. V lost 2 bases and J 5 bases, leaving 10 bases between the germline ends. Germline V gene lookup returns CDR1 SGDLS and CDR2 YYNGEE. The CDR3 sequence: CASSVDSLETQYF. The CDR3 DNA is TGTGCCAGCAGCGTCGATAGCTTGGAGACCCAGTACTTC.

The chain carries TRBV11-2 and TRBJ2-7; 10 bases are a match to TRBD2. Germline CDR1 SGHAT, CDR2 FQNNGV. The CDR3 covers 14 residues. V shed 5 bases and J 6 bases; nucleotides not matched to a gene: 7. The CDR3 here is CASSDTSGIGEQYF. CDR3 in DNA: TGTGCCAGCAGCGACACTAGCGGGATAGGCGAGCAGTACTTC.

V is TRBV6-2 or TRBV6-3 and J is TRBJ1-5; 12 bases align to TRBD1. This CDR3 comprises 16 residues. Germline values: CDR1 MNHEY, CDR2 SVGEGT. V shed 5 bases, J shed 4 bases, and the junction held 6 bases outside the gene matches. The CDR3 here is CASSKTGQGANQPQHF. In nucleotides, the CDR3 is TGTGCCAGCAGTAAAACGGGACAGGGGGCAAATCAGCCCCAGCATTTT.

This clone was seen just once. CDR3 amino acids: CASSQEGIGAGNTIYF. Written as DNA, the CDR3 is TGCGCCAGCAGCCAAGAGGGGATAGGGGCTGGAAACACCATATATTTT. This chain links TRBV4-1 with TRBJ1-3, with D maybe TRBD1 (5 bases). Germline V lookup: CDR1 MGHRA, CDR2 YSYEKL. The CDR3 is made up of 16 amino acids. Trimming removed 0 bases from V and 2 bases from J, with 11 bases in between.

The chain employs TRBV11-3 and TRBJ2-2; 9 bases fit TRBD2. In germline, CDR1 is SGHNT, CDR2 YENEEA. CDR3 length: 15 residues. With 5 bases clipped from V and 1 base from J, the junction kept 2 bases outside the gene matches. This chain's CDR3 is CASSRSGRNTGELFF. Here the CDR3 DNA reads TGTGCCAGCAGCCGTAGCGGGAGGAACACCGGGGAGCTGTTTTTT.